Listed here is a single TCR beta chain. This record comes from a study of blood T cell repertoires in COVID-19. About the research overall: COVID-19 samples, acute and convalescent, were from the United States, Italy and Spain. T cells, B-cell-depleted T cells, or PBMCs provided the cDNA or gDNA that served as material.

Authors' analysis steps: Amplification from reference gene primers served as the basis for estimated nucleated cell counts. Repertoires were generated with immunoSEQ multiplex PCR, while TCRdb's copy carries only in-frame clones and drops some. V and J calls and clone size follow that table, whereas D and trimming were derived from the DNA. Altogether about 240,000 clones are present, 85% to 90% being singletons, with the ten largest covering approximately 7%. The CDR3 runs to 14 residues. Trimming removed 4 bases from V and 2 bases from J, with 12 bases in between. Germline CDR1 and CDR2: SGHNT and YENEEA.

This TCR was sampled from a woman in her sixties or seventies with active or convalescent COVID-19. Sequences were obtained from peripheral blood. The chain has TRBV11-3 and TRBJ2-7; D possibly corresponds to TRBD1 (5 bases). The CDR3 region is CASSSPNRPYEQYF. CDR3 nucleotides: TGTGCCAGCAGCTCCCCCAACAGGCCCTACGAGCAGTACTTC.